The 5 T cell receptor beta chains listed next were all sequenced from one sample in a study of graft-versus-host responses after intestinal transplantation. Only in-frame clones appear in the TCRdb table, and some are missing; sequencing was by immunoSEQ multiplex PCR. The sample lists 35,000 to 55,000 clones, roughly 93% seen once, with 5% to 6.5% in the top ten. Sequenced material: PBMCs, taken 750 to 800 days after a first intestinal transplant, on the day of a second. Source of these receptors: a human patient who received an intestinal transplant, so some T cells may come from the graft donor.

The chain employs TRBV10-1 and TRBJ2-7, with 7 bases fitting TRBD1. Matching the DNA end better, TRBJ2-5 makes the J call doubtful. Germline V CDR1 and CDR2: WNHNN, SYGVQD (reference sequence). CDR3 size: 11 residues. The CDR3 DNA follows: TGCGCCAGCAAGGACAGGGAGACCCAGTACTTC. Amino acid sequence: CASKDRETQYF.

The chain has TRBV2 and TRBJ2-2; D might be TRBD1 (6 bases). Trimming removed 1 base at V and 13 bases at J, with 13 bases between. Per germline, CDR1 SNHLY and CDR2 FYNNEI. CDR3 length: 13 amino acids. The CDR3, as DNA: TGTGCCAGCAGTGAAGAGGGCAGGGGATTGCTGTTTTTT. Its translation is CASSEEGRGLLFF. Full variable domain (outside the CDR3, taken from reference TRBV2 and TRBJ2-2): EPEVTQTPSHQVTQMGQEVILRCVPISNHLYFYWYRQILGQKVEFLVSFYNNEISEKSEIFDDQFSVERPDGSNFTLKIRSTKLEDSAMYFCASSEEGRGLLFFGEGSRLTVL.

The V call is TRBV14, the J call TRBJ2-4; D is possibly TRBD2 (6 bases). There are 16 residues in the CDR3. V was trimmed by 3 bases and J by 0 bases, leaving 12 bases between them. Germline CDR1 SGHDN, CDR2 FVKESK. The CDR3 DNA reads TGTGCCAGCAGCCACACCACGGGACTAGCCAAAAACATTCAGTACTTC. Its protein is CASSHTTGLAKNIQYF.

This clone was seen only once. The rearrangement joins TRBV19 to TRBJ2-7, with D uncertain. CDR1 and CDR2 (germline): LNHDA, SQIVND (reference sequence). The CDR3 contains 17 residues. The germline V and J ends were trimmed by 5 bases and 0 bases, with 20 bases remaining between them. CDR3 loop: CASSRQSSARVSYEQYF. CDR3 DNA: TGTGCCAGTAGTCGGCAGTCATCAGCAAGGGTCTCCTACGAGCAGTACTTC.

The chain joins TRBV20-1 to TRBJ2-3; weak D call: TRBD2 (5 bases). Germline V gene data show CDR1 as DFQATT and CDR2 as SNEGSKA (reference sequence). The CDR3 extends over 11 amino acids. Trimming pared 6 bases from V and 5 bases from J, leaving 9 bases between. The DNA of the CDR3 is TGCAGTGCCATCGGAGGAGATACGCAGTATTTT. Translating it yields CSAIGGDTQYF.